What follows are 24 T cell receptor beta chains derived from one specimen sequenced in a study of Tregs in tolerant kidney transplant recipients. Using immunoSEQ multiplex PCR, the repertoire was profiled, and TCRdb retains in-frame clones only, with some absent. Its listing shows under 35,000 clones. This material consisted of CD8+ T cells from blood, taken before the transplant. The receptors here all came from a human donor who received a combined kidney and bone marrow transplant.

On this clone: The read terminates 3 residues ahead of where the CDR3 ends, so the germline J gene completes it. The chain has TRBV2 and TRBJ1-4; D remains ambiguous. Trimming took 7 bases from V and 3 from J, leaving 9 bases between them. There are 13 residues in the CDR3. CDR1 SNHLY and CDR2 FYNNEI come from the germline V gene. CDR3: CASIEGSNEKLFF. The sequenced part of the CDR3 DNA is TGTGCCAGCATCGAGGGCTCTAATGAAAAA.

As to this clone: The read terminates 3 residues ahead of where the CDR3 ends, so the germline J gene completes it. This chain links TRBV19 with TRBJ2-1, with TRBD2 matching over 7 bases. The germline CDR1 and CDR2 sequences are LNHDA and SQIVND (reference sequence). This CDR3 comprises 15 residues. V gave up 1 base and J gave up 6 bases; unmatched junction bases: 6. The covered CDR3 bases are TGTGCCAGTAGTATAGGGGCGGGAGCCCGCAATGAG. Residues: CASSIGAGARNE. The whole CDR3 region reads CASSIGAGARNEQFF.

Of note for this clone: The read stops 3 residues short of the end of the CDR3; the missing end is completed from the germline J gene. The chain is built from TRBV19 and TRBJ2-7; 11 bases fit TRBD2. The CDR3 has 15 residues. V was pared by 3 bases and J by 2 bases, with 3 bases of the junction left unmatched. The germline gives CDR1 LNHDA, CDR2 SQIVND (reference sequence). CDR3: CASSMQTSGTYEQYF. The CDR3 DNA, read in part, is TGTGCCAGTAGTATGCAGACTAGCGGGACCTACGAG.

Remarks on this clone: The sequence runs out 3 residues before the end of the CDR3; the remainder is reconstructed from the germline J gene. The chain carries TRBV29-1 and TRBJ1-1, with TRBD1 matching over 7 bases. Germline CDR1 reads SQVTM; CDR2 reads ANQGSEA. The CDR3 is made up of 10 amino acids. The CDR3 region is CSVDEGAAFF. The CDR3 bases that were read are TGCAGCGTTGACGAGGGGGCA.

About this clone itself: The read ends 3 residues before the CDR3 terminus; that terminus is restored from the germline J gene. The rearrangement uses TRBV13 and TRBJ2-2, with D possibly TRBD1 on 5 matching bases. CDR3 length: 13 residues. The germline CDR1 and CDR2 sequences are PRHDT and FYEKMQ (reference sequence). Trimming removed 7 bases from V and 4 bases from J, with 10 bases in between. The sequenced CDR3 bases are TGTGCCAGCACTCAGGGCGCCACCGGGGAG. Amino acid sequence: CASTQGATGE. The entire CDR3 is CASTQGATGELFF.

As for this clone: Coverage ceases 3 residues before the CDR3 finishes, and the germline J gene fills in the end. The chain is built from TRBV14 and TRBJ2-2; D is possibly TRBD1 (5 bases). Between the trimmed V and J ends, which lost 3 bases and 0 bases, there was a span of 8 bases. In germline, CDR1 is SGHDN, CDR2 FVKESK. This CDR3 comprises 15 residues. CDR3: CASSHRAANTGELFF. The part of the CDR3 DNA that was read is TGTGCCAGCAGCCACAGGGCTGCGAACACCGGGGAG.

Remarks on this clone: The CDR3 end lies 3 residues beyond the end of the read and is filled in from the germline J gene. The genes are TRBV5-6 and TRBJ2-7; 9 bases align to TRBD1. There are 14 residues in the CDR3. V lost 7 bases and J lost 3; bases outside the gene matches: 8. Germline V gene data show CDR1 as SGHDT and CDR2 as YYEEEE. The CDR3 protein is CASVLTGGDYEQYF. CDR3 bases read: TGTGCCAGCGTACTAACAGGGGGCGACTACGAG.

As to this clone: The read is 3 residues too short to cover the CDR3 end, so that end is filled in from the germline J gene. This rearrangement joins TRBV30 to TRBJ2-1, with TRBD2 as a possible D gene (6 bases). Germline V lookup: CDR1 GTSNPN, CDR2 SVGIG (reference sequence). This CDR3 region has 15 residues. Trimming cost V 0 bases and J 8 bases, with 17 bases left between them. This CDR3 is CAWSVLSGGGDEQFF. The sequenced part of the CDR3 DNA is TGTGCCTGGAGTGTACTTTCCGGAGGAGGGGATGAG.

On this clone itself: The junction and the germline gene differ at one end; a read error may be behind it. From the germline J gene comes the end of the CDR3, since the read stops 3 residues before it. V is TRBV4-2 and J is TRBJ2-7; 7 bases line up with TRBD2. The CDR3 runs to 15 residues. The germline gives CDR1 LGHNA, CDR2 YNFKEQ. The CDR3 loop reads CASSQILREKDEQYF. CDR3 DNA (partial): TGCGCCAGCAGCCAAATTTTGCGGGAGAAAGACGAG.

Comments on this clone: The read finishes 3 residues shy of the CDR3 end, and the germline J gene is used to complete it. The chain combines TRBV19 with TRBJ2-2, with 7 bases identical to TRBD1. J gave up 4 bases and V 6 bases, and 14 bases lay outside the gene matches. Germline V gene lookup returns CDR1 LNHDA and CDR2 SQIVND (reference sequence). The CDR3 runs 17 residues. Partial CDR3 DNA: TGTGCCAGTAGGAGTTTAATGGACAGGAAATCCACCGGGGAG. Its translation: CASRSLMDRKSTGE. In full, the CDR3 is CASRSLMDRKSTGELFF.

Of note for this clone: Coverage ceases 3 residues before the CDR3 finishes, and the germline J gene fills in the end. This chain connects TRBV30 to TRBJ2-7; 9 bases line up with TRBD1. CDR1 and CDR2 (germline): GTSNPN, SVGIG (reference sequence). This CDR3 contains 14 residues. V lost 5 bases and J lost 5; bases outside the gene matches: 10. Partial CDR3 DNA: TGTGCCTGGGTTCGGACAGGGGAAAGGGACGAG. It codes for CAWVRTGERDE. The entire CDR3 is CAWVRTGERDEQYF.

With respect to this clone: The read terminates 3 residues before the CDR3 end, so the remaining end is supplied by the germline J gene. The sample contains more than one DNA sequence encoding this CDR3. The rearrangement joins TRBV5-1 to TRBJ2-7; TRBD2 aligns across 9 bases. This CDR3 region has 15 residues. Trimming cost V 1 base and J 3 bases; bases outside gene matches: 5. Germline V CDR1 and CDR2: SGHRS, YFSETQ. CDR3 in amino acids: CASSLTAGGGYEQYF. The DNA read from the CDR3 is TGCGCCAGCAGCTTGACTGCGGGAGGGGGCTACGAG.

Note on this clone: Read data end 3 residues before the CDR3 end; the end is taken from the germline J gene. V is TRBV7-2 and J is TRBJ2-7; the match to TRBD2 covers 10 bases. The CDR3 sequence is 15 residues long. V lost 4 bases to trimming and J lost 1 base; unmatched junction nucleotides: 4. Germline CDR1 SGHTA, CDR2 FQGNSA. This CDR3 is CASSSLAGGSYEQYF. Incomplete CDR3 DNA: TGTGCCAGCAGCTCCTTAGCGGGAGGTTCCTACGAG.

Worth noting for this clone: The DNA ends 3 residues before the CDR3 does, and the rest of the CDR3 is filled in from the germline J gene. The chain employs TRBV29-1 and TRBJ2-7, with 9 positions matching TRBD2. Germline loops: CDR1 SQVTM, CDR2 ANQGSEA. With 7 bases clipped from V and 1 base from J, the junction kept 5 bases outside the gene matches. The CDR3 length is 13 residues. CDR3 sequence reads: CSAETSGSYEQYF. The CDR3 DNA, read in part, is TGCAGCGCTGAGACTAGCGGATCCTACGAG.

Note on this clone: The read terminates 3 residues ahead of where the CDR3 ends, so the germline J gene completes it. The rearrangement links TRBV19 to TRBJ2-7; TRBD2 matches at 10 bases. The CDR3 is 15 amino acids. Germline CDR1 reads LNHDA; CDR2 reads SQIVND (reference sequence). V was pared by 5 bases and J by 4 bases, with 8 bases of the junction left unmatched. The sequenced part of the CDR3 DNA is TGTGCCAGTAGTTACTCTAGCGGGAGTATATACGAG. Its protein product is CASSYSSGSIYE. The entire CDR3 protein is CASSYSSGSIYEQYF.

As regards this clone: The DNA ends 3 residues before the CDR3 does, and the rest of the CDR3 is filled in from the germline J gene. The rearrangement joins TRBV5-1 to TRBJ2-3, with TRBD2 matching over 9 bases. V was pared by 4 bases and J by 5 bases, with 8 bases of the junction left unmatched. The V gene's germline CDR1 is SGHRS and CDR2 YFSETQ. The CDR3 totals 15 residues. The sequenced part of the CDR3 DNA is TGCGCCAGCAGCCGTGCCCCAGCGGGAGGAGATACG. This sequence encodes CASSRAPAGGDT. The CDR3 as a whole reads CASSRAPAGGDTQYF.

Details on this clone: The CDR3 end is not reached by the read, which stops 3 residues before it; the germline J gene fills it in. The genes are TRBV18 and TRBJ2-2, with 7 nucleotides matching TRBD2. CDR1 is KGHSH, CDR2 LQKENI, per germline. V trimming: 2 bases; J trimming: 0 bases; junction bases outside the gene matches: 3. The CDR3 is 16 amino acids. The CDR3 bases that were read are TGTGCCAGCTCACCAGGACTAGTAACGAACACCGGGGAG. It translates to CASSPGLVTNTGE. The whole CDR3 sequence reads CASSPGLVTNTGELFF.

Turning to this clone: The read falls 3 residues short of the CDR3 end, and the missing part is taken from the germline J gene. The genes are TRBV6-2 or TRBV6-3 and TRBJ1-3; the D gene is possibly TRBD1 (6 bases). Germline CDR1 MNHEY, CDR2 SVGEGT. The CDR3 extends over 14 amino acids. V lost 6 bases to trimming and J lost 0 bases, with 9 bases between them. CDR3 DNA (partial): TGTGCCAGCAGGGGACAAGCCTCTGGAAACACC. This sequence encodes CASRGQASGNT. The whole CDR3 region reads CASRGQASGNTIYF.

About this clone itself: Read coverage stops 3 residues before the CDR3 terminus; the germline J gene supplies the remainder. V and J are TRBV28 and TRBJ1-4; tentative D call: TRBD1 (6 bases). Germline V gene sequence: CDR1 MDHEN, CDR2 SYDVKM. V lost 5 bases and J lost 7, with 17 bases in between. CDR3 length: 15 residues. The part of the CDR3 DNA that was read is TGTGCCAGCAGTGCCAAGGACAGACCCATTGAAAAA. It is translated as CASSAKDRPIEK. The whole CDR3 region reads CASSAKDRPIEKLFF.

Comments on this clone: The read halts 3 residues ahead of the CDR3 end, with the missing end drawn from the germline J gene. V and J are TRBV30 and TRBJ1-1; D unclear. This CDR3 has 10 residues. Germline V CDR1 and CDR2: GTSNPN, SVGIG (reference sequence). CDR3 DNA (partial): TGTGCCCTTGCGGGGTGGGCA. Its protein is CALAGWA. The full-length CDR3 reads as CALAGWAAFF.

Concerning this clone itself: Read coverage stops 3 residues before the CDR3 terminus; the germline J gene supplies the remainder. This sequence joins TRBV28 and TRBJ1-2; 7 nucleotides agree with TRBD1. The V segment lost 5 bases and the J segment 3 bases; nucleotides outside the gene matches: 6. Germline-derived CDR1 and CDR2 are MDHEN and SYDVKM. This CDR3 comprises 14 residues. The sequenced part of the CDR3 DNA is TGTGCCAGCAGTACCGGACAGGCCGACTATGGC. This codes for CASSTGQADYG. The full CDR3 protein reads CASSTGQADYGYTF.

The CDR3: CASSQGQRSYEQYF. The DNA read from the CDR3 is TGTGCCAGCAGCCAGGGACAGAGAAGCTACGAG. The chain links TRBV14 to TRBJ2-7, with 7 bases that match TRBD1. The read comes to an end 3 residues before the CDR3 does, leaving the germline J gene to fill in the end. Trimming took 3 bases from V and 3 from J; bases not matched to a gene: 5. Germline assignment: CDR1 SGHDN and CDR2 FVKESK. The CDR3 is 14 amino acids.

In the case of this clone: The CDR3 goes on 3 residues after the read ends, and that part is filled in from the germline J gene. The rearrangement uses TRBV5-1 and TRBJ2-7, with D tentatively TRBD2 (6 bases). V was shortened by 3 bases and J by 6 bases, with 13 bases between the two germline ends. The CDR3 extends over 13 amino acids. CDR1 and CDR2 (germline): SGHRS, YFSETQ. CDR3 residues: CASSSGDPLEQYF. Incomplete CDR3 DNA: TGCGCCAGCAGCTCGGGGGACCCCCTCGAG.

About this clone itself: The read ends 3 residues early relative to the CDR3; the germline J gene fills the gap. The chain combines TRBV19 with TRBJ2-7; no definite D call. In germline, CDR1 is LNHDA, CDR2 SQIVND (reference sequence). Deletions cut 5 bases from V and 4 bases from J, with 21 bases between. The CDR3 runs 16 residues. The sequenced part of the CDR3 DNA is TGTGCCAGTAGTCCCCGAGACACCAACAGAATTTACGAG. Its protein is CASSPRDTNRIYE. The whole CDR3 is CASSPRDTNRIYEQYF.